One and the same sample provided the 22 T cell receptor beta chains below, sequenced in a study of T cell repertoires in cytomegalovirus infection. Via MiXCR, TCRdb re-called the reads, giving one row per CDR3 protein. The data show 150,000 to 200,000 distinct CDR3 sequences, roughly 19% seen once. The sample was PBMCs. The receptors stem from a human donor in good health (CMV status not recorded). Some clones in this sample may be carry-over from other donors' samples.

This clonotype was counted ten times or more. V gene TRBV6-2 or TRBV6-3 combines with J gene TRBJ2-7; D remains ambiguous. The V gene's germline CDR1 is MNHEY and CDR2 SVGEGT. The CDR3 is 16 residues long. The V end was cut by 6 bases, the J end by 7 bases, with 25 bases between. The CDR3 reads CASRPLVIWASREQYF. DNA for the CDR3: TGTGCCAGCAGACCCTTGGTCATTTGGGCCTCGAGGGAGCAGTACTTC.

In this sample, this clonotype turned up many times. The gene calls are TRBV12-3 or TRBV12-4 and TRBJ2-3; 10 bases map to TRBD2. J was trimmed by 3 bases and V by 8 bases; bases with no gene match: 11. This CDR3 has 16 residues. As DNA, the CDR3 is TGTGCCAGCGGTCCCCCAGCGGGGGGGCTGACAGATACGCAGTATTTT. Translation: CASGPPAGGLTDTQYF.

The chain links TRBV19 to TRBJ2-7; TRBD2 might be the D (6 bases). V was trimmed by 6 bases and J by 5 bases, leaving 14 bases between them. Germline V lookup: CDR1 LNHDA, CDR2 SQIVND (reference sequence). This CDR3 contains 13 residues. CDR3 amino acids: CASSSTRIHEQYF. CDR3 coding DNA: TGTGCCAGTAGCTCGACTAGGATCCACGAGCAGTACTTC.

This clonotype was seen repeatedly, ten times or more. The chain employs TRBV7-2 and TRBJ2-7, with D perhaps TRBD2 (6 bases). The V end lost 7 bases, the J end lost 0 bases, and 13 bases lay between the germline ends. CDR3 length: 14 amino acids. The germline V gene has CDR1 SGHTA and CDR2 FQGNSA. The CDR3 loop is CASTPGGSSYEQYF. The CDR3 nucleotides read TGTGCCAGCACCCCTGGAGGGAGCTCCTACGAGCAGTACTTC.

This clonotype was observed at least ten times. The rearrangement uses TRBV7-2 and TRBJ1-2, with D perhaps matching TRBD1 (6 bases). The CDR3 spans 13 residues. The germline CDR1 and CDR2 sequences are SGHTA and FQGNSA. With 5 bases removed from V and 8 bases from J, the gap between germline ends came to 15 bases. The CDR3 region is CASSRGGARGYTF. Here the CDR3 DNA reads TGTGCCAGCAGCCGAGGGGGGGCGCGGGGCTACACCTTC.

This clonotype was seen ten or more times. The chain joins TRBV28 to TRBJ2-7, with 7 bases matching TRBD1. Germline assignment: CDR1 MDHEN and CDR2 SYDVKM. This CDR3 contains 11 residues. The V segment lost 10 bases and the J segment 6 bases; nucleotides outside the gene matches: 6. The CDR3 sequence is CATLDRREQYF. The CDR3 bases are TGTGCCACCCTGGACAGGCGCGAGCAGTACTTC.

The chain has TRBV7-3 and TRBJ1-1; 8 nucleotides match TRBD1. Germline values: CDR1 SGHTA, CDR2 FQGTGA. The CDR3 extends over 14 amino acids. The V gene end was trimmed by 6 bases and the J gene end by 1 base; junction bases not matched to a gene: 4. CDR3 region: CASRPDRANTEAFF. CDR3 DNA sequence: TGTGCCAGCAGACCGGACAGGGCGAACACTGAAGCTTTCTTT.

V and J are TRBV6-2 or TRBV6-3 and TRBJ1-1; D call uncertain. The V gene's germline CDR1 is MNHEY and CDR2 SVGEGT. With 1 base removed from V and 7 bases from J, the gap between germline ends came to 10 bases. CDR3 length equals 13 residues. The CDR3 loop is CASSYLLSLEAFF. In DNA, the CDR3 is TGTGCCAGCAGTTACTTGCTTAGCCTTGAAGCTTTCTTT.

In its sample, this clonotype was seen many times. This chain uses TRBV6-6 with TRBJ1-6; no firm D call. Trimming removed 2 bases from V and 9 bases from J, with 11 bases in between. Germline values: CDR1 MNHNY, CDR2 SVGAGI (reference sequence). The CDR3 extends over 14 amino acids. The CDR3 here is CASSYPSSTSPLHF. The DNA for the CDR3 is TGTGCCAGCAGTTACCCCAGCTCCACTTCACCCCTCCACTTT.

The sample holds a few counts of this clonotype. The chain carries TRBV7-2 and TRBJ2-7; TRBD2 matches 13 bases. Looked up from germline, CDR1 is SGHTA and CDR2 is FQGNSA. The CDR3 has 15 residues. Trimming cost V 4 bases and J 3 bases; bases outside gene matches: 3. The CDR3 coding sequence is TGTGCCAGCAGCTCACGGACTAGCGGGAGCTACGAGCAGTACTTC. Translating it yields CASSSRTSGSYEQYF. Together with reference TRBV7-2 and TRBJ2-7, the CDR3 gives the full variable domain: GAGVSQSPSNKVTEKGKDVELRCDPISGHTALYWYRQSLGQGLEFLIYFQGNSAPDKSGLPSDRFSAERTGGSVSTLTIQRTQQEDSAVYLCASSSRTSGSYEQYFGPGTRLTVT.

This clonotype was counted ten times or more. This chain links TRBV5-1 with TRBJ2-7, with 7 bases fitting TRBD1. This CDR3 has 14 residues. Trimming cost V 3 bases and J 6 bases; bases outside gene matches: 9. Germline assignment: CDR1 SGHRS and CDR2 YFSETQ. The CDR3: CASSSPTRGTEQYF. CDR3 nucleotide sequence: TGCGCCAGCAGCTCTCCCACCAGGGGGACCGAGCAGTACTTC. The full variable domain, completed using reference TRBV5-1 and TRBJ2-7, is KAGVTQTPRYLIKTRGQQVTLSCSPISGHRSVSWYQQTPGQGLQFLFEYFSETQRNKGNFPGRFSGRQFSNSRSEMNVSTLELGDSALYLCASSSPTRGTEQYFGPGTRLTVT.

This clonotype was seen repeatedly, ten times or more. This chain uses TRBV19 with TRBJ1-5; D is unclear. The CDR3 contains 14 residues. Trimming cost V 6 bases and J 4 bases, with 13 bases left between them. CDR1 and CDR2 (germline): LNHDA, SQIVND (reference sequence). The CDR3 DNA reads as TGTGCCAGTAGCCTCCGCGGAACTAATCAGCCCCAGCATTTT. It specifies CASSLRGTNQPQHF.

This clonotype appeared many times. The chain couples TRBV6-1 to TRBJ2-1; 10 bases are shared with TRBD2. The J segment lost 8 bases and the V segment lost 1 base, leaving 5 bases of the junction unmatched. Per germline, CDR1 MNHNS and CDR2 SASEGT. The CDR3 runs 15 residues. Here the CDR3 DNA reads TGTGCCAGCAGTGAAGGGTCTAGCGGGGGCGATGAGCAGTTCTTC. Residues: CASSEGSSGGDEQFF.

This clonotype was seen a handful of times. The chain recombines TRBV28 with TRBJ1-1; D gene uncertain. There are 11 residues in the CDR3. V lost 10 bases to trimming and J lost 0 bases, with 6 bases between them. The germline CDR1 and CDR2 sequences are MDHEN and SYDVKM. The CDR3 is CATQLNTEAFF. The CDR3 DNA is TGTGCCACACAATTGAACACTGAAGCTTTCTTT.

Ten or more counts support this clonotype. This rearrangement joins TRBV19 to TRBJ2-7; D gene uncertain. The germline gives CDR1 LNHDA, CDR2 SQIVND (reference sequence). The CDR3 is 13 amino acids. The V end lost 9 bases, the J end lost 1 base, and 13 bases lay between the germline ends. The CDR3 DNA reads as TGTGCCAGCAGCGTAGCAGGTTCCTACGAGCAGTACTTC. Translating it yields CASSVAGSYEQYF.

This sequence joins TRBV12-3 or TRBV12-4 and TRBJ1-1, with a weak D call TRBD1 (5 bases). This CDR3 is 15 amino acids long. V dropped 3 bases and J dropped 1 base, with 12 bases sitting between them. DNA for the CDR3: TGTGCCAGCAGTTTGGGGGTCTCCCGGAACACTGAAGCTTTCTTT. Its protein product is CASSLGVSRNTEAFF.

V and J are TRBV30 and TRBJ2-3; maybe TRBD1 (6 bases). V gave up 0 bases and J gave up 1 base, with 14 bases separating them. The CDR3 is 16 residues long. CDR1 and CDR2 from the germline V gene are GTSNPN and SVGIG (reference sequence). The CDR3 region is CAWSVQGLRGTDTQYF. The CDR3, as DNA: TGTGCCTGGAGTGTACAGGGCCTCAGAGGCACAGATACGCAGTATTTT.

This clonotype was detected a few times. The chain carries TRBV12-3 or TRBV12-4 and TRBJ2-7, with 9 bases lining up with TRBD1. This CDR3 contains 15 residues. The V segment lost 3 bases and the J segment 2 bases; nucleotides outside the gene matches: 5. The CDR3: CASSFGGQGTYEQYF. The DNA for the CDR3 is TGTGCCAGCAGTTTTGGGGGACAGGGAACCTACGAGCAGTACTTC.

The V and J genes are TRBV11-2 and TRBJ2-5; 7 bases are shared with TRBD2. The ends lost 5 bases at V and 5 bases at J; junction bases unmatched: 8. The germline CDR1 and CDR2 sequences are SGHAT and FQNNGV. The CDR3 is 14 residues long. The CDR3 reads CASSLFTSEETQYF. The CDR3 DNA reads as TGTGCCAGCAGCCTTTTTACTAGCGAGGAGACCCAGTACTTC.

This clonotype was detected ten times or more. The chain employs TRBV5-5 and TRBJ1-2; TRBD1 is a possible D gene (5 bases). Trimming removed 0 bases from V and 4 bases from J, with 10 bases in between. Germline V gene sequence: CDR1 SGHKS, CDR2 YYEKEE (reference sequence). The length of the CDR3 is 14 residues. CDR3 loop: CASSLGQQIYGYTF. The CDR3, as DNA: TGTGCCAGCAGCTTGGGACAGCAAATCTATGGCTACACCTTC. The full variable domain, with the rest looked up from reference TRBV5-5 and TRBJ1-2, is DAGVTQSPTHLIKTRGQQVTLRCSPISGHKSVSWYQQVLGQGPQFIFQYYEKEERGRGNFPDRFSARQFPNYSSELNVNALLLGDSALYLCASSLGQQIYGYTFGSGTRLTVV.

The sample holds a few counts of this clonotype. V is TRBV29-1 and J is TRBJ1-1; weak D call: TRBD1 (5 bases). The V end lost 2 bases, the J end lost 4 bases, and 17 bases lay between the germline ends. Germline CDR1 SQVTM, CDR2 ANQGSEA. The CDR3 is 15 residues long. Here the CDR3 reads CSVEPPAGRATEAFF. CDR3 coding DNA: TGCAGCGTTGAACCCCCCGCAGGGAGGGCCACTGAAGCTTTCTTT.

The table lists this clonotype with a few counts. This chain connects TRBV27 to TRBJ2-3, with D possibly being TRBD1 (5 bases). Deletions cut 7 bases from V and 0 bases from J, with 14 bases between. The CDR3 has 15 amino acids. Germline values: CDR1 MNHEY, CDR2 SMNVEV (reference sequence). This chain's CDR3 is CASTLLGQSTDTQYF. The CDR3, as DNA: TGTGCCAGCACTCTTTTGGGGCAGAGCACAGATACGCAGTATTTT.